This TCR beta chain emerged from a study of cytomegalovirus exposure and HLA in healthy donors. The study's findings and limits: Per a prior analysis, the majority of TCR beta V segments were productive roughly 90% or roughly 30% of the time. CMV serostatus was the sole immune exposure information available. In presence/absence analyses, roughly uniform sequencing depth across donors was assumed. Cytomegalovirus association was listed for around 180 TCR beta chains.

Trimming cost V 6 bases and J 4 bases, with 18 bases left between them. CDR1 is KGHSH and CDR2 is LQKENI in the germline V gene. The CDR3 runs 15 residues. In the case of this clone: The antigen remains unidentified.

It was with 60 Vbeta and 13 Jbeta primers that the PCR ran. The table came from immunoSEQ multiplex PCR; TCRdb's copy has only in-frame clones and leaves some out. The sample has tens of thousands of clones, 80% seen once. Sample: PBMCs. This chain connects TRBV18 to TRBJ1-1; D not certain. The receptor comes from a man in his fifties or sixties in good health and CMV-seropositive. The CDR3 is CASSSNQEFGTEAFF. CDR3 bases: TGTGCCAGCTCCTCTAATCAGGAATTTGGCACTGAAGCTTTCTTT.